This TCR beta chain is from a study of cytomegalovirus exposure and HLA in healthy donors. Study observations and caveats: Testing in vitro showed a few CMV-associated chains specific for CMV antigens. Later analysis associated a missense DCLRE1C variant with TCR beta V- and J-gene trimming. Links to common viral pathogens appeared, in a later analysis, for several of the most significant clusters.

On this clone itself: Its antigen is undetermined.

V dropped 4 bases and J dropped 3 bases, with 14 bases sitting between them. Germline V gene data show CDR1 as SGHNT and CDR2 as YYREEE (reference sequence). This CDR3 comprises 14 residues. The donors were healthy bone marrow donors. A multiplex PCR was run with 60 Vbeta primers and 13 Jbeta primers. The method was immunoSEQ multiplex PCR; TCRdb's version includes in-frame clones alone and lacks a portion of them. The sample carries approximately 300,000 clones, under 90% recorded once. The sequencing input was PBMCs. The origin of this receptor is a girl aged 2-15 years in good health and CMV-seronegative. V gene TRBV5-4 combines with J gene TRBJ2-7, with D possibly TRBD1 on 6 matching bases. CDR3 sequence reads: CASSPPDRVYEQYF. In DNA form, the CDR3 reads TGTGCCAGCAGCCCCCCGGACAGAGTCTACGAGCAGTACTTC.